This record concerns one TCR beta chain sequence. Which antigen it targets is not known. The input lacks base qualities; no much larger clone sits a single base away. These data originate in a study of T cell responses to AZD1222 COVID-19 vaccine (TCRdb year 2021). Regarding the complete study: TCR sequencing was performed for about 240 trial participants, of whom 207 were given two doses of AZD1222 and some 26 were given two doses of MenACWY control vaccine. Trial participants were enrolled by age into subgroups of 18-55, 56-69 and 70-plus years, and around 150, 29 and 61 TCR-sequenced participants, respectively, were included in these subgroups.

The CDR3 regions of human TCRbeta chains were analyzed by immunosequencing. The paper's data handling went like this. TCRs in the repertoires were compared against a reference library of SARS-CoV-2-specific TCRs that had been generated with the MIRA antigen-specificity platform. Breadth was defined as the fraction of unique TCRs that were SARS-CoV-2-associated, and depth was defined as the fraction of total T cells that were SARS-CoV-2-associated. Using the MIRA data, every spike-specific TCR was mapped to the spike region that the TCR reacted to and assigned to either a CD4 or a CD8 class. Log10-transformed breadth and depth values were compared by one-way ANOVA with Sidak's multiple comparisons tests. This immuneACCESS table, as held by TCRdb, lists in-frame sequences with V and J called but not all clones. Of the missing ones, under half trace to an unresolved V gene in checked studies; the others have no known cause. V and J calls and clone size are those listed in that table; D and trimming were worked out from the DNA. The sample table records 65,000 to 80,000 clones; about 91% of these occur just once. Approximately 7% of the sample is in the top ten clones.

The sample's time point label, in plain terms: baseline before first vaccination. The treatment or condition label here, explained by the study, means: meningococcal conjugate vaccine given as trial control. Samples from vaccinated people were obtained from the UK trials COV001 and COV002, which included a single-blind randomized controlled phase 2/3 trial of AZD1222 (ChAdOx1 nCoV-19) in healthy adults. Trial participant PBMC samples were collected at day 0 and day 28 after the second dose for TCRbeta chain sequencing. Study-level results and caveats: The 56-69-year group was small, and its depth increase did not reach significance, likely because of low power. The whole spike protein was spanned by vaccine-associated CD4 TCRs, and dominant responses were seen in regions 160-218 and 743-854. Conclusions about previously exposed vaccinees were limited because only a handful of AZD1222 recipients were SARS-CoV-2 seropositive at baseline. Spike-specific TCR breadth and depth rose significantly after two AZD1222 doses compared with day 0 and with MenACWY recipients. Because no day 14 peak-response samples were available, the repertoires could be characterized only after the peak T cell response. Participants were mostly white British and included more females than males, and it was suggested by the authors that clonal diversity may have been underestimated. Reportedly, almost half of the unique spike-specific TCRs recognized epitopes lying outside the regions that are mutated in the B.1.351 and B.1.1.7 variants.

The clonotype originates from an adult in good health. The starting material was peripheral blood, obtained on day 0 of MenACWY control vaccination.

CDR3 protein: CASSVQGASETQYF. The nucleotides read TGTGCCAGCAGCGTTCAGGGGGCCTCGGAGACCCAGTACTTC. The V gene is TRBV9 and the J gene is TRBJ2-5, and TRBD1 aligns with 8 junction nucleotides. As encoded in the germline V gene, CDR1 is SGDLS while CDR2 is YYNGEE. V loses 2 bases at its end and J loses 5 bases; junction bases beyond the gene matches: 5. Taken from cysteine to phenylalanine, the CDR3 has 14 residues. The sequence is cut down to CDR3 DNA, 42 bases in frame from base 1. This CDR3, with the reference TRBV9 and TRBJ2-5 proteins standing in past its ends, gives the full variable domain DSGVTQTPKHLITATGQRVTLRCSPRSGDLSVYWYQQSLDQGLQFLIQYYNGEERAKGNILERFSAQQFPDLHSELNLSSLELGDSALYFCASSVQGASETQYFGPGTRLLVL.